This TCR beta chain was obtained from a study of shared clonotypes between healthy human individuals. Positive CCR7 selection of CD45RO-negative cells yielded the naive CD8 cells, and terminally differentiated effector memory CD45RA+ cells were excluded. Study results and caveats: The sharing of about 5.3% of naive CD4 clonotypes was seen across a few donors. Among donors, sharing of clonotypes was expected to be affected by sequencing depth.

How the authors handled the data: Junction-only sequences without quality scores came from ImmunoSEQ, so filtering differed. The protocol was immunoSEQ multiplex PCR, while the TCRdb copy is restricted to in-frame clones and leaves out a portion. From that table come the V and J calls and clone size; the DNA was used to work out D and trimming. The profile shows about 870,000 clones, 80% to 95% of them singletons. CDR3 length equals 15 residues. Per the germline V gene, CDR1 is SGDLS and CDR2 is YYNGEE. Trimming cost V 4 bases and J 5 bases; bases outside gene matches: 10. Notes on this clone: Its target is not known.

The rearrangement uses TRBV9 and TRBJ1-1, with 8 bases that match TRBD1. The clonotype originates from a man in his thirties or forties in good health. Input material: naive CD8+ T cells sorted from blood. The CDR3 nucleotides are TGTGCCAGCAGCTCGAAAGGGGGGACAGGTACTGAAGCTTTCTTT. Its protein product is CASSSKGGTGTEAFF.